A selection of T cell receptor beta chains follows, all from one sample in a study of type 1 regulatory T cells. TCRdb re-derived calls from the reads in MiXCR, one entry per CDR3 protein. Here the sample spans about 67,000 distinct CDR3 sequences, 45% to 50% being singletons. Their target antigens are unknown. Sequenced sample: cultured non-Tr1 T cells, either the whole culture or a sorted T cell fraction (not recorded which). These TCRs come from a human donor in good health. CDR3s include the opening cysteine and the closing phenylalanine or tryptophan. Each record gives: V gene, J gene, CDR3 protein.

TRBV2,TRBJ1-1,CASSLGQRPNTEAFF
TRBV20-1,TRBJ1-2,CSASGQDGYGYTF
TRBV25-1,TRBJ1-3,CASSEWGAGNTIFF
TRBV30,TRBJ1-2,CAWIRRETITIGYTF
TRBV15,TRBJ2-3,CATSRRLAGGLGTDTQYF
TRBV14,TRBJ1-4,CASSLKQGLGEKLFF
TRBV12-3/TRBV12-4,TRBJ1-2,CASSLQGPGYGYTF
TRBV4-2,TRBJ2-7,CASSQGRGNSYEQYF
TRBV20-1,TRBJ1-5,CSAHRREGNQPQHF
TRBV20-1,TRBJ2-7,CSARGGSLEYF
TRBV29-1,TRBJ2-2,CSVVGNTGELFF
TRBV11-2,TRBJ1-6,CASSSYRRALSSYNSPLHF
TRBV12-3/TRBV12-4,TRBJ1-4,CASSFTGGDEKLFF
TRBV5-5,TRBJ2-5,CASSLGSGPGQETQYF
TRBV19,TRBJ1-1,CASSGGRLNTEAFF
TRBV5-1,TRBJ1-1,CASSLAGNTEAFF
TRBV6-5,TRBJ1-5,CASKTRAGNQPQHF
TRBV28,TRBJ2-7,CASSLSGEQDYEQYF
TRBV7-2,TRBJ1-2,CASSSLGGGQGAGGYTF
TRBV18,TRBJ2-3,CASSGPTDTQYF
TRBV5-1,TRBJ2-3,CASSIVRDTQYF
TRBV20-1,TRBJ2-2,CSARSLAEQTGELFF
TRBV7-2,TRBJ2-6,CASSLGLIFSGANVLTF
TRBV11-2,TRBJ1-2,CASSLVRGASTF
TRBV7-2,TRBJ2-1,CASSPLRATGSYNEQFF
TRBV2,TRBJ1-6,CASSERQGRFNPLHF
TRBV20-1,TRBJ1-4,CSAWTAEKLFF
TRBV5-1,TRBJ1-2,CASSPDQYGYTF
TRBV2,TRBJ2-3,CASMPKSGDRSTDTQYF
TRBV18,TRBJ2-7,CASSPNGYEQYF
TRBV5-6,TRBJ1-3,CASHRDRVGGNPLYF
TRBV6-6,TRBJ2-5,CASSRAGPQETQYF